This TCR beta chain was sequenced for a study of PD-L1 blockade in urothelial cancer. In the study overall: Analyses were performed on blood at 3 weeks after treatment start (the second dose) and at 6 weeks.

The germline CDR1 and CDR2 sequences are SQVTM and ANQGSEA. The CDR3 sequence is 13 residues long. The junction had 14 bases not matched to a gene; V was cut back by 2 bases and J by 14 bases. TCRdb keeps only in-frame clones here, not all; method: immunoSEQ multiplex PCR. The sample has around 47,000 clones, 82% seen once. The time point was: peripheral blood 6 weeks after treatment start. The material sequenced was PBMCs, taken around atezolizumab (anti-PD-L1) treatment. The chain employs TRBV29-1 and TRBJ1-2; 7 bases match TRBD1. The TCR was taken from a man aged 55 to 70 with urothelial cancer. The CDR3 spells CSVEISTGAPRTF. CDR3 DNA sequence: TGCAGCGTTGAAATTTCAACAGGGGCCCCCAGGACCTTC.